This TCR beta chain was sequenced in a study of CD8 T cells in ankylosing spondylitis. Findings and caveats of the study: Peripheral blood samples showed relatively rare disease-linked clones, and these clones were CD8+. The study identified a TCR beta motif of roughly eight highly homologous variants that appeared characteristic of ankylosing spondylitis blood.

The CDR3 extends over 15 amino acids. With 4 bases removed from V and 1 base from J, the gap between germline ends came to 12 bases. Germline values: CDR1 SGHDT, CDR2 YYEEEE. This clonotype came up a few times. The target antigen is unknown. TCRdb reprocessed the 5' RACE reads via MiXCR and lists one record per CDR3 protein. The table records approximately 140,000 distinct CDR3 sequences, about a sixth of them present only once. Sequenced sample: blood, either unsorted or a sorted T cell fraction (not recorded which). This clonotype was sampled from a male donor with ankylosing spondylitis. The V and J genes are TRBV5-6 and TRBJ1-3; tentative D call: TRBD1 (5 bases). Here the CDR3 DNA reads TGTGCCAGCAGCGGAAGTTGGGGGTCTGGAAACACCATATATTTT. It specifies CASSGSWGSGNTIYF.